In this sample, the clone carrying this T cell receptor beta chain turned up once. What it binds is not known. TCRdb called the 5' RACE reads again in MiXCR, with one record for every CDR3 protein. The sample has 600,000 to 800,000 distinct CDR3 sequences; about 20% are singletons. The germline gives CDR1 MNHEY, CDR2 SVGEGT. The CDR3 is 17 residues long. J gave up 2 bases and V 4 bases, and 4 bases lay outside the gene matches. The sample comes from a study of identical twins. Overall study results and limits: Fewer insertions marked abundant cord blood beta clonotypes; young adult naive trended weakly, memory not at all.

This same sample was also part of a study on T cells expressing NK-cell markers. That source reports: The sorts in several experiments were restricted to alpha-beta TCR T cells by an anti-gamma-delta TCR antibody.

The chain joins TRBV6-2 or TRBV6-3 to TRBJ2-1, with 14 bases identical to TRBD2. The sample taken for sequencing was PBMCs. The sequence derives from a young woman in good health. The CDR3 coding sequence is TGTGCCAGCAGTTTTAGGACTAGCGGGGGGCCCTACAATGAGCAGTTCTTC. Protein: CASSFRTSGGPYNEQFF.